This T cell receptor beta chain stems from a study of shared clonotypes between healthy human individuals. About the research overall: The cohort had a couple of women and a few men, ages 18 to 49.

Whole-study findings and limits: Larger richness was generally estimated for naive than memory subsets. Clonotypes which were not shared had lower generation probabilities than clonotypes that all four donors shared.

CD45RO-negative, CCR7-selected cells formed the naive CD8 fraction, which excluded terminally differentiated effector memory CD45RA+ cells. There were only Caucasian adults among the donors, and all lived in Nashville, Tennessee. Generated by immunoSEQ multiplex PCR, the TCRdb table keeps only in-frame clones and is missing some. Among some 2.1 million clones listed, about 93% were seen once. The CDR3 is made up of 16 amino acids. The V and J ends lost 7 bases and 6 bases, in that order; junction bases with no gene match: 18. Per the germline V gene, CDR1 is SGHRS and CDR2 is YFSETQ. Concerning this clone itself: Its specificity is unknown.

The TCR comes from a young man in good health. Some clones in this sample may be carry-over from other donors' samples. Sequenced material: naive CD8+ T cells from PBMCs. The rearrangement joins TRBV5-1 to TRBJ1-2; the match to TRBD1 covers 7 bases. This CDR3 reads CASHETGAASRDGYTF. The CDR3, as DNA: TGCGCCAGCCACGAAACAGGGGCTGCTTCTCGTGATGGCTACACCTTC.